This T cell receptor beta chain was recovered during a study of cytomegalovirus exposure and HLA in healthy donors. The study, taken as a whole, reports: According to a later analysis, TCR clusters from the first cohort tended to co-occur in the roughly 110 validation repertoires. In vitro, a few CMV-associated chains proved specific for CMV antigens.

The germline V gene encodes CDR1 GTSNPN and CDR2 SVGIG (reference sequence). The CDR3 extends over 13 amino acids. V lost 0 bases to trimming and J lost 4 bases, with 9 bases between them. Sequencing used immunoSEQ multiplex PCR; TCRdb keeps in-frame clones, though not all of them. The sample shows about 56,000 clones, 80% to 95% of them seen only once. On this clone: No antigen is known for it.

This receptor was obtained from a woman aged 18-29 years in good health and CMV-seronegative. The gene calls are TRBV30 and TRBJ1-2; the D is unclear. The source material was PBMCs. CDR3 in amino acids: CAWSVLGLYGYTF. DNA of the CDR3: TGTGCCTGGAGTGTACTGGGCCTCTATGGCTACACCTTC.